The entry that follows covers one TCR beta chain sequence. By how much of the sample it makes up, this clonotype is medium-sized (0.01 to 0.1%). The clone's antigen remains unknown. One base away there is no much larger clone; base qualities are not given. This sample was taken from a study of molecular identifiers for immune sequencing clone quantification listed by TCRdb under 2018. Context from the whole study: For a replicate experiment, RNA from roughly 20,000 or 100,000 naive CD8 T cells was divided into five aliquots, of which four were sequenced. The study was a methods study using CD8 T cells to benchmark molecular-identifier clustering-based TCR repertoire sequencing (MIDCIRS) and TCR RNA copy counting.

Library generation was performed with PCR. Data came from an Illumina HiSeq 4000. Bulk TCR libraries were prepared as previously described, using TCR primers listed in Table S5. Total RNA was purified with the Qiagen AllPrep DNA/RNA kit. Before analysis, reads from multiple sequencing runs of one library were combined. Concerning the study's data processing: Reads were retained only if an exact TCR constant sequence was present, and the retained reads were trimmed to 150 nt and grouped according to their 12-nt molecular barcodes. Within each barcode group, reads were sub-clustered at a 15% Levenshtein threshold, and quality-weighted consensus sequences were built per RNA molecule. Non-functional sequences were filtered out, along with any lower-count sequence sitting one edit away from another sequence. Based on fitting two negative binomial distributions, any barcode sub-cluster with under 20% of the maximum read count was discarded. TCRdb itself trimmed the public reads at Q25 with fastp, ran MiXCR and retained productive beta chains. Merged by CDR3 protein, the rows form single entries marked with the most common genes and DNA. TCRdb assigned the V and J calls; the authors' analysis was not used. Across this sample there are 9,500 to 15,000 distinct CDR3 sequences, with approximately 18% seen only once. Of the sample, 1.4% to 1.5% falls within the top ten clones.

The full study reports these points: Highly expanded clone sizes could be underestimated if identical TCR molecules share a barcode. The naive libraries included spiked-in Jurkat TCR RNA (approximately 11 copies' worth), and this RNA is not part of the donor repertoire. Spiked-in Jurkat TCR RNA equal to a single cell's worth was reported to be detectable even within 1,100,000 naive CD8 T cells. Without barcode sub-clustering, chimeric consensus sequences inflated TCR diversity; chimeras reached as high as 47%. In CMV-specific effector cells, clones with more than 20 RNA copies accounted for over 97% of molecules, whereas in naive cells such clones accounted for under 1%. Modeling indicated 2.5 to 3 TCR RNA copies recovered per cell, compared with around 11 by digital PCR, which implies a capture efficiency of approximately 30%.

Trimming removed 3 bases from V and 0 bases from J, leaving 16 bases between the germline ends. The CDR3 runs 17 residues from the cysteine to the phenylalanine. CDR3 DNA is the only sequence kept; it has 51 bases, read in frame from the first base. The CDR1 and CDR2 encoded by the germline V gene are SGHRS and YFSETQ. Naive CD8 T cell libraries were made from approximately 22,000 to 940,000 sorted cells using 10%, 30% or 50% of purified RNA. On a BD FACSAria II, naive CD8 T cells were FACS-sorted as CD8+CD4-CCR7+CD45RA+ and collected into RLT Plus buffer. To test detection sensitivity, Jurkat RNA equal to over nine TCR copies was added to samples of about 18,000-1,100,000 naive CD8 T cells. CD8 T cells were enriched with RosetteSep CD8+ T Cell Enrichment Cocktail and Ficoll-Paque, followed by ACK red cell lysis.

Recombination connected TRBV5-1 to TRBJ1-3; no D gene can be assigned with confidence. This TCR was sampled from a human donor in good health. Some libraries in this study had Jurkat cell RNA spiked in. The sample consisted of naive CD8+ T cells from blood, with Jurkat cell RNA spiked in. Sample cell subset or site, as interpreted from the label and publication: FACS-sorted CD8+CD4-CCR7+CD45RA+ naive T cells. The DNA sequence reads TGCGCCAGCAGCTGGAACTTGTTGGTGCCCTCTGGAAACACCATATATTTT. Translated, this is CASSWNLLVPSGNTIYF. The CDR3, completed at both ends by the reference TRBV5-1 and TRBJ1-3 genes, gives the full variable domain KAGVTQTPRYLIKTRGQQVTLSCSPISGHRSVSWYQQTPGQGLQFLFEYFSETQRNKGNFPGRFSGRQFSNSRSEMNVSTLELGDSALYLCASSWNLLVPSGNTIYFGEGSWLTVV.